A selection of T cell receptor beta chains follows, all from one sample in a study of shared clonotypes between healthy human individuals. Assay used: immunoSEQ multiplex PCR; TCRdb lists only in-frame clones, some missing. The sample records around 1.4 million clones, 97% to 99% being singletons. Material: naive CD4+ T cells sorted from blood. Receptors were obtained from a young man in good health. CDR3s include the opening cysteine and the closing phenylalanine or tryptophan.

TRBJ1-2 | TRBV25-1 | CASSEFGTGAHYGYTF
TRBJ2-7 | TRBV20-1 | CSASGAYEQYF
TRBJ1-1 | TRBV27 | CASSLQGFGEAFF
TRBJ2-5 | TRBV5-1 | CASSFPFTETQYF
TRBJ2-7 | TRBV7-3 | CASSLTAGAPWEQYF
TRBJ1-2 | TRBV19 | CASSLTATGVKNYGYTF
TRBJ2-7 | TRBV29-1 | CSVGSKGTGYEQYF
TRBJ1-1 | TRBV27 | CASSLYRTGRAFF
TRBJ2-7 | TRBV29-1 | CSVGLGYLYEQYF
TRBJ2-5 | TRBV28 | CASNLGDREGTQYF
TRBJ1-5 | TRBV28 | CASSLSGQPQHF
TRBJ1-4 | TRBV14 | CASSQGDLIGEKLFF